What follows are 30 T cell receptor beta chains derived from one specimen sequenced in a study of response to subunit inactivated influenza vaccine. TCRdb ran MiXCR on the RT-PCR reads and lists one entry per CDR3 protein. This repertoire shows around 580,000 distinct CDR3 sequences, around 13% found once; its top ten account for roughly 11%. The sample consisted of PBMCs from blood, taken about 13 days after vaccination. The receptors come from a man in his forties or fifties who received an inactivated influenza vaccine.

The chain is built from TRBV9 and TRBJ2-7, with TRBD1 identical over 9 bases. With V trimmed by 0 bases and J by 2 bases, 6 bases remained unmatched. The CDR3 runs to 16 residues. CDR1 and CDR2 from the germline V gene are SGDLS and YYNGEE. CDR3 DNA sequence: TGTGCCAGCAGCGTAGGGGGGGACAGGGAGGCCTACGAGCAGTACTTC. The encoded protein is CASSVGGDREAYEQYF.

The table lists this clonotype with a few counts. The chain recombines TRBV2 with TRBJ2-3; no firm D call. CDR3 length: 14 residues. Germline V gene data show CDR1 as SNHLY and CDR2 as FYNNEI. Trimming stripped 3 bases from V and 5 bases from J, with 12 bases between. The CDR3 region is CASSDASPVDTQYF. The CDR3, as DNA: TGTGCCAGCAGTGATGCATCCCCGGTAGATACGCAGTATTTT.

This clonotype was seen a few times. The rearrangement links TRBV20-1 to TRBJ1-4, with no clear D. The germline V gene has CDR1 DFQATT and CDR2 SNEGSKA (reference sequence). CDR3 length: 15 amino acids. Trimming left V 1 base short and J 0 bases short, with 9 bases between. CDR3 loop: CSARGLEATNEKLFF. The CDR3 region has the DNA TGCAGTGCTAGAGGTTTGGAGGCAACTAATGAAAAACTGTTTTTT.

Ten or more counts support this clonotype. The CDR3 DNA is TGTGCCAGCAGCTTAAGGGGAAGATACGAGCAGTACTTC. Translation gives CASSLRGRYEQYF. The chain uses TRBV7-9 and TRBJ2-7; a possible D gene is TRBD1 (5 bases). Germline loops: CDR1 SEHNR, CDR2 FQNEAQ (reference sequence). V shed 2 bases and J shed 4 bases, with 9 bases lying between them. The CDR3 runs to 13 residues.

The chain uses TRBV7-2 and TRBJ1-4, with 9 bases that match TRBD1. Losses at the gene ends were 6 bases for V and 7 bases for J; bases not matched to a gene: 6. The CDR3 sequence is 14 residues long. Germline CDR1 reads SGHTA; CDR2 reads FQGNSA. The CDR3, as DNA: TGTGCCAGCAGACCGGACAGGGGCAGTGAAAAACTGTTTTTT. It encodes CASRPDRGSEKLFF.

The V gene is TRBV24-1, the J gene TRBJ2-1; D is unresolved. Germline assignment: CDR1 KGHDR and CDR2 SFDVKD. The V end was cut by 2 bases, the J end by 2 bases, with 6 bases between. The CDR3 totals 14 residues. CDR3 sequence: CATSDYPTYNEQFF. The CDR3, as DNA: TGTGCCACCAGTGATTACCCCACCTACAATGAGCAGTTCTTC.

This clonotype was seen repeatedly, ten times or more. V is TRBV29-1 and J is TRBJ2-1, with D perhaps matching TRBD2 (6 bases). Germline V lookup: CDR1 SQVTM, CDR2 ANQGSEA. The CDR3 contains 16 residues. V was shortened by 1 base and J by 0 bases, with 13 bases between the two germline ends. Here the CDR3 reads CSVEGRLGTSYNEQFF. As DNA, the CDR3 is TGCAGCGTTGAAGGCCGACTAGGGACCTCCTACAATGAGCAGTTCTTC.

J is TRBJ2-5 and V is TRBV5-1; D may be TRBD2 (5 bases). The V and J ends lost 4 bases and 5 bases respectively, with 24 bases between them. This CDR3 is 17 amino acids long. Looked up from germline, CDR1 is SGHRS and CDR2 is YFSETQ. CDR3 nucleotide sequence: TGCGCCAGCAGCCCCAACCCGGGGTGGGAGAGTCAGGAGACCCAGTACTTC. Encoded protein: CASSPNPGWESQETQYF.

The table lists this clonotype with a few counts. J is TRBJ2-7 and V is TRBV3-1; D unclear. Trimming removed 0 bases from V and 2 bases from J, with 14 bases in between. This CDR3 spans 16 amino acids. Germline loops: CDR1 LGHDT, CDR2 YNNKEL (reference sequence). CDR3 region: CASSQDWEVPTYEQYF. CDR3 sequence (DNA): TGTGCCAGCAGCCAAGATTGGGAAGTACCCACCTACGAGCAGTACTTC.

V gene TRBV20-1 combines with J gene TRBJ2-1; 7 nucleotides align to TRBD2. This CDR3 is built from 16 residues. Germline assignment: CDR1 DFQATT and CDR2 SNEGSKA (reference sequence). V shed 6 bases and J 2 bases; nucleotides not matched to a gene: 13. The CDR3 reads CSAADAGVPPYNEQFF. DNA of the CDR3: TGCAGTGCCGCTGATGCGGGGGTCCCCCCCTACAATGAGCAGTTCTTC.

This clonotype was recorded a few times. The CDR3 region has the DNA TGTGCCAGCAGTTTAGTGTATGCGGGGGAATACTCTGGAAACACCATATATTTT. As protein: CASSLVYAGEYSGNTIYF. The V call is TRBV12-3 or TRBV12-4, the J call TRBJ1-3; tentatively, D is TRBD1 (5 bases). Trimming removed 1 base at V and 0 bases at J, with 16 bases between. This CDR3 comprises 18 residues.

In its sample, this clonotype was seen a few times. The chain employs TRBV9 and TRBJ2-1; 11 bases fit TRBD1. Germline CDR1 is SGDLS and CDR2 is YYNGEE. CDR3 length: 16 amino acids. With V trimmed by 2 bases and J by 4 bases, 5 bases remained unmatched. CDR3 nucleotide sequence: TGTGCCAGCAGCGTCTCCGGGACAGGGGGATACAATGAGCAGTTCTTC. It is translated as CASSVSGTGGYNEQFF.

The table lists this clonotype with a few counts. The chain has TRBV20-1 and TRBJ2-1; D gene uncertain. Germline V gene data show CDR1 as DFQATT and CDR2 as SNEGSKA (reference sequence). This CDR3 comprises 14 residues. V lost 1 base to trimming and J lost 0 bases, with 7 bases between them. The CDR3 DNA reads TGCAGTGCTAGAGCCGGGTTCTCCTACAATGAGCAGTTCTTC. Its translation: CSARAGFSYNEQFF.

This clonotype has just a few counts. V gene TRBV6-2 or TRBV6-3 combines with J gene TRBJ2-2, with TRBD2 identical over 10 bases. This CDR3 region has 14 residues. V trimming: 8 bases; J trimming: 6 bases; junction bases outside the gene matches: 6. CDR1 is MNHEY, CDR2 SVGEGT, per germline. CDR3 region: CASRSLAGPGELFF. CDR3 sequence (DNA): TGTGCCAGCCGTTCACTAGCGGGACCCGGGGAGCTGTTTTTT.

This clonotype was observed many times. The chain carries TRBV28 and TRBJ1-5; D not certain. Germline CDR1 reads MDHEN; CDR2 reads SYDVKM. The V end was cut by 1 base, the J end by 4 bases, with 11 bases between. The CDR3 is 15 residues long. The CDR3 protein is CASSLLTGRNQPQHF. CDR3 DNA: TGTGCCAGCAGTTTATTAACGGGGAGGAATCAGCCCCAGCATTTT.

The chain links TRBV5-1 to TRBJ2-7; D gene ambiguous. Germline CDR1 reads SGHRS; CDR2 reads YFSETQ. The ends were cut back, 0 bases at V and 5 bases at J, with 9 bases in the middle. The CDR3 is 13 residues long. Written as DNA, the CDR3 is TGCGCCAGCAGCTTGGACGGTCGGGACGAGCAGTACTTC. This sequence encodes CASSLDGRDEQYF.

The J gene is TRBJ2-1, the V gene TRBV12-3 or TRBV12-4, with D uncertain. V gave up 8 bases and J gave up 1 base, with 18 bases separating them. The CDR3 loop spans 16 amino acids. In DNA form, the CDR3 reads TGTGCCAGCTATACTAAAATCGACGGATCCTACAATGAGCAGTTCTTC. This translates into CASYTKIDGSYNEQFF.

The chain has TRBV9 and TRBJ2-7; D is uncertain. The germline CDR1 and CDR2 sequences are SGDLS and YYNGEE. The V end lost 0 bases, the J end lost 0 bases, and 7 bases lay between the germline ends. The CDR3 consists of 14 residues. Here the CDR3 reads CASSVGRSSYEQYF. For the CDR3, the DNA is TGTGCCAGCAGCGTAGGTAGGAGCTCCTACGAGCAGTACTTC. The whole variable domain, remainder taken from reference TRBV9 and TRBJ2-7, is DSGVTQTPKHLITATGQRVTLRCSPRSGDLSVYWYQQSLDQGLQFLIQYYNGEERAKGNILERFSAQQFPDLHSELNLSSLELGDSALYFCASSVGRSSYEQYFGPGTRLTVT.

This clonotype appeared many times. J is TRBJ2-1 and V is TRBV12-3 or TRBV12-4; no clear D gene. Trimming stripped 8 bases from V and 2 bases from J, with 4 bases between. This CDR3 is built from 11 residues. The CDR3 DNA reads as TGTGCCAGCCGCCCCTACAATGAGCAGTTCTTC. Residues: CASRPYNEQFF.

The chain couples TRBV7-8 to TRBJ1-4; TRBD1 agrees at 9 bases. J gave up 7 bases and V 5 bases, and 8 bases lay outside the gene matches. Germline V gene lookup returns CDR1 SGHVS and CDR2 FQNEAQ. CDR3 size: 15 residues. The CDR3 coding sequence is TGTGCCAGCAGCGCCGGACAGGGGTCTGGTGAAAAACTGTTTTTT. This sequence encodes CASSAGQGSGEKLFF. The variable domain in full, with the rest retrieved from reference TRBV7-8 and TRBJ1-4, is GAGVSQSPRYKVAKRGQDVALRCDPISGHVSLFWYQQALGQGPEFLTYFQNEAQLDKSGLPSDRFFAERPEGSVSTLKIQRTQQEDSAVYLCASSAGQGSGEKLFFGSGTQLSVL.

The chain joins TRBV9 to TRBJ2-1; tentatively, D is TRBD2 (5 bases). CDR1 and CDR2 (germline): SGDLS, YYNGEE. CDR3 size: 15 residues. The V and J ends lost 0 bases and 4 bases respectively, with 11 bases between them. The CDR3 sequence: CASSVGRWTYNEQFF. In DNA, the CDR3 is TGTGCCAGCAGCGTAGGTAGGTGGACTTACAATGAGCAGTTCTTC. The full variable domain, rest sourced from reference TRBV9 and TRBJ2-1, is DSGVTQTPKHLITATGQRVTLRCSPRSGDLSVYWYQQSLDQGLQFLIQYYNGEERAKGNILERFSAQQFPDLHSELNLSSLELGDSALYFCASSVGRWTYNEQFFGPGTRLTVL.

The chain combines TRBV20-1 with TRBJ1-1; D remains ambiguous. Trimming left V 3 bases short and J 4 bases short, with 9 bases between. The CDR3 sequence is 12 residues long. The V gene's germline CDR1 is DFQATT and CDR2 SNEGSKA (reference sequence). The chain's CDR3 is CSARDGGTEAFF. CDR3 in DNA: TGCAGTGCTAGGGACGGCGGCACTGAAGCTTTCTTT.

V and J are TRBV20-1 and TRBJ2-3; a possible D gene is TRBD1 (5 bases). The germline CDR1 and CDR2 sequences are DFQATT and SNEGSKA (reference sequence). Trimming stripped 2 bases from V and 0 bases from J, with 9 bases between. The CDR3 length is 14 residues. CDR3 sequence: CSARKDTSTDTQYF. In DNA, the CDR3 is TGCAGTGCTAGAAAGGACACTAGCACAGATACGCAGTATTTT.

A few counts support this clonotype. The V and J genes are TRBV20-1 and TRBJ2-2; 9 nucleotides align to TRBD1. The CDR3 has 14 residues. The V and J ends lost 5 bases and 5 bases, in that order; junction bases with no gene match: 6. Germline V CDR1 and CDR2: DFQATT, SNEGSKA (reference sequence). The CDR3 protein is CSAPGQGRTGELFF. DNA for the CDR3: TGCAGTGCTCCGGGACAGGGAAGGACCGGGGAGCTGTTTTTT.

This sequence joins TRBV5-1 and TRBJ1-2, with 7 bases that match TRBD1. From germline, CDR1 is SGHRS and CDR2 YFSETQ. The CDR3 has 14 amino acids. J was trimmed by 0 bases and V by 5 bases; bases with no gene match: 4. As DNA, the CDR3 is TGCGCCAGCAGTGGGACAGTTTCTAACTATGGCTACACCTTC. Its translation: CASSGTVSNYGYTF.

The chain recombines TRBV7-9 with TRBJ2-1, with TRBD1 matching 7 bases. V lost 4 bases and J lost 4; bases outside the gene matches: 4. Germline V lookup: CDR1 SEHNR, CDR2 FQNEAQ (reference sequence). The CDR3 length is 14 residues. The CDR3, as DNA: TGTGCCAGCAGCTCCGACAGGGTTTACAATGAGCAGTTCTTC. Protein product: CASSSDRVYNEQFF. The full variable domain, its missing parts supplied by reference TRBV7-9 and TRBJ2-1, is DTGVSQNPRHKITKRGQNVTFRCDPISEHNRLYWYRQTLGQGPEFLTYFQNEAQLEKSRLLSDRFSAERPKGSFSTLEIQRTEQGDSAMYLCASSSDRVYNEQFFGPGTRLTVL.

In its sample, this clonotype was seen a few times. The J gene is TRBJ2-7, the V gene TRBV7-2, with 14 bases identical to TRBD2. V trimming: 4 bases; J trimming: 6 bases; junction bases outside the gene matches: 2. This CDR3 has 14 amino acids. Germline lookup yields CDR1 SGHTA and CDR2 FQGNSA. In DNA, the CDR3 is TGTGCCAGCAGCTCAGGACTAGCGGGAGGCGAGCAGTACTTC. Protein: CASSSGLAGGEQYF.

This clonotype has a handful of counts. CDR3 DNA: TGCAGTGCTAGTATGGCGAACACCGGGGAGCTGTTTTTT. Amino acids: CSASMANTGELFF. The chain couples TRBV20-1 to TRBJ2-2; D gene unclear. The ends were cut back, 3 bases at V and 0 bases at J, with 5 bases in the middle. This CDR3 is built from 13 residues. Germline V gene sequence: CDR1 DFQATT, CDR2 SNEGSKA (reference sequence).

The chain recombines TRBV12-3 or TRBV12-4 with TRBJ2-2; 11 bases are shared with TRBD1. The trim removed 7 bases at V and 5 bases at J, leaving 9 bases unmatched. This CDR3 is built from 16 residues. The DNA for the CDR3 is TGTGCCAGCACCAATGGACAGGGGGCGCCTACCGGGGAGCTGTTTTTT. The encoded protein is CASTNGQGAPTGELFF.

A few counts support this clonotype. This chain connects TRBV29-1 to TRBJ2-4; D possibly corresponds to TRBD2 (5 bases). The length of the CDR3 is 14 residues. Germline assignment: CDR1 SQVTM and CDR2 ANQGSEA. Trimming took off 0 bases at V and 7 bases at J, with 13 bases between the two ends. The DNA for the CDR3 is TGCAGCGTTGAAGAATTGGGTAGCGCTAACATTCAGTACTTC. Translating it yields CSVEELGSANIQYF.